What follows are 5 T cell receptor beta chains derived from one specimen sequenced in a study of T cell responses to AZD1222 COVID-19 vaccine. Method: immunoSEQ multiplex PCR; TCRdb's copy keeps in-frame clones and lacks some. The sample shows about 120,000 clones, approximately 85% of them seen only once. Here the sequenced sample was peripheral blood, taken on day 0 of MenACWY control vaccination. These receptors came from an adult in good health.

The CDR3 here is CASSFARGQPQHF. The CDR3 DNA reads as TGTGCCAGCAGTTTTGCCCGCGGTCAGCCCCAGCATTTT. This chain connects TRBV12-3 or TRBV12-4 to TRBJ1-5; D gene uncertain. Trimming pared 3 bases from V and 6 bases from J, leaving 9 bases between. CDR3 length equals 13 residues.

The CDR3 DNA sequence: TGTGCCAGCAGGGCAGGGGGCCAGCCCCAGCATTTT. Protein product: CASRAGGQPQHF. The chain is built from TRBV28 and TRBJ1-5, with 8 bases aligning to TRBD1. CDR1 is MDHEN, CDR2 SYDVKM, per germline. The CDR3 spans 12 residues. Trimming removed 6 bases from V and 7 bases from J; junction bases left unmatched: 2. Filled out from reference TRBV28 and TRBJ1-5, the complete variable domain reads DVKVTQSSRYLVKRTGEKVFLECVQDMDHENMFWYRQDPGLGLRLIYFSYDVKMKEKGDIPEGYSVSREKKERFSLILESASTNQTSMYLCASRAGGQPQHFGDGTRLSIL.

The CDR3 coding sequence is TGTGCCACCAGTGTGGGGGGCCGGCCCCTCAGAGAAACGGAGCTGTTTTTT. Amino acid sequence: CATSVGGRPLRETELFF. The chain combines TRBV24-1 with TRBJ2-2, with D perhaps given as TRBD1 or TRBD2 (6 bases each). Trimming stripped 5 bases from V and 10 bases from J, with 25 bases between. Germline-derived CDR1 and CDR2 are KGHDR and SFDVKD. CDR3 size: 17 residues.

CDR3 DNA: TGCAGCGGGGCCGGGACAGGGGGCCAAGAGACCCAGTACTTC. Its translation is CSGAGTGGQETQYF. The V gene is TRBV29-1, the J gene TRBJ2-5, with 11 bases aligning to TRBD1. Germline assignment: CDR1 SQVTM and CDR2 ANQGSEA. The V segment lost 7 bases and the J segment 1 base; nucleotides outside the gene matches: 5. The CDR3 consists of 14 residues.

This sequence joins TRBV5-6 and TRBJ2-2; 12 nucleotides align to TRBD2. The CDR3 totals 16 residues. Germline-derived CDR1 and CDR2 are SGHDT and YYEEEE. V lost 4 bases and J lost 4; bases outside the gene matches: 5. The CDR3 bases are TGTGCCAGCAGCCTCACTAGCGGGGGGAGCACCGGGGAGCTGTTTTTT. It yields the protein CASSLTSGGSTGELFF.